This T cell receptor beta chain is from a study of neoadjuvant anti-PD-1 for oral cavity cancer. This sample's time point: after neoadjuvant nivolumab, at surgical resection. Germline-derived CDR1 and CDR2 are WSHSY and SAAADI. Trimming stripped 0 bases from V and 3 bases from J, with 12 bases between. The CDR3 sequence is 15 residues long. The data were produced by immunoSEQ multiplex PCR, yet TCRdb's version contains in-frame clones alone and is incomplete. The sample carries about 72,000 clones, 70% to 90% recorded once. V and J are TRBV10-2 and TRBJ2-7; possible D gene TRBD2, 6 bases. Specimen: PBMCs, collected after nivolumab (anti-PD-1) treatment. This receptor was taken from a person aged 40 to 85 with oral cavity squamous cell carcinoma. CDR3 loop: CASSESEGLIYEQYF. In DNA, the CDR3 is TGCGCCAGCAGTGAGTCGGAGGGTCTTATCTACGAGCAGTACTTC.